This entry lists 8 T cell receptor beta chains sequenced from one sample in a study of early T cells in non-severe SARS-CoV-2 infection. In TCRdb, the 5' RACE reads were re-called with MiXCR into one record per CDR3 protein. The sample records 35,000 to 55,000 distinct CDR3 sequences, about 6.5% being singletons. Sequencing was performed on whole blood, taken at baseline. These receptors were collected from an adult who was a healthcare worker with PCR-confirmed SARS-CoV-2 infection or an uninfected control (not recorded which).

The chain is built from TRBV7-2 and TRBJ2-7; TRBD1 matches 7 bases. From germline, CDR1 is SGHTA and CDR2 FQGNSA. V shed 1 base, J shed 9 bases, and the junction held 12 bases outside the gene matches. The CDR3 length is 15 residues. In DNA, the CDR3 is TGTGCCAGCAGCTTAGAGGGGGCGACCCGCGGAGGGCAGTACTTC. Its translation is CASSLEGATRGGQYF.

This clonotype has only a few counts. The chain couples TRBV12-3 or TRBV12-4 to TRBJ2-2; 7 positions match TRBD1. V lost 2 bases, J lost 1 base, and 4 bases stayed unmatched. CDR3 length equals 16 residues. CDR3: CASSLKGTVNTGELFF. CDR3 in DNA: TGTGCCAGCAGTTTAAAAGGGACAGTGAACACCGGGGAGCTGTTTTTT.

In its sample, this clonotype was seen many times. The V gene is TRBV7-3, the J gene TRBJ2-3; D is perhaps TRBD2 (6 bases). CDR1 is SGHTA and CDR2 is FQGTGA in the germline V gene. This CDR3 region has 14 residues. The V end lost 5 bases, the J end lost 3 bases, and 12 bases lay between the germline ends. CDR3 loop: CASSGSGVTDTQYF. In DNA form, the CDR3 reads TGTGCCAGCAGCGGATCGGGGGTAACAGATACGCAGTATTTT.

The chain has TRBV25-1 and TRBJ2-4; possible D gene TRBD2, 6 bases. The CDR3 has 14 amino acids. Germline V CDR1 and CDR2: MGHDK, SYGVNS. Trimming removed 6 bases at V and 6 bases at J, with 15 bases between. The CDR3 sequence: CASSAAGGVNIQYF. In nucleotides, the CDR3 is TGTGCCAGCAGCGCGGCAGGCGGGGTAAACATTCAGTACTTC. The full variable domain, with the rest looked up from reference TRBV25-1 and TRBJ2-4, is EADIYQTPRYLVIGTGKKITLECSQTMGHDKMYWYQQDPGMELHLIHYSYGVNSTEKGDLSSESTVSRIRTEHFPLTLESARPSHTSQYLCASSAAGGVNIQYFGAGTRLSVL.

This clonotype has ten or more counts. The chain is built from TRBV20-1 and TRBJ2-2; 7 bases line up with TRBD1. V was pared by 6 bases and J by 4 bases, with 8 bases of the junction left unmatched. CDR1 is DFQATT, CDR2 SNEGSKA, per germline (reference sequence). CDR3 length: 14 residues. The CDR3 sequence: CSAATSGGTGELFF. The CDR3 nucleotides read TGCAGTGCCGCAACCTCAGGGGGCACCGGGGAGCTGTTTTTT.

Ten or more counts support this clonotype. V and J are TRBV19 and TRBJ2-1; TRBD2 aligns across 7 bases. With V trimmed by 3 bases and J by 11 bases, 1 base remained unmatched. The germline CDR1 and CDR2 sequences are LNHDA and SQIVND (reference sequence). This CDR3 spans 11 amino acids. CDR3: CASSIGGKQFF. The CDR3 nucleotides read TGTGCCAGTAGTATCGGGGGGAAGCAGTTCTTC. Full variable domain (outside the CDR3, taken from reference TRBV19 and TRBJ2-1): DGGITQSPKYLFRKEGQNVTLSCEQNLNHDAMYWYRQDPGQGLRLIYYSQIVNDFQKGDIAEGYSVSREKKESFPLTVTSAQKNPTAFYLCASSIGGKQFFGPGTRLTVL.

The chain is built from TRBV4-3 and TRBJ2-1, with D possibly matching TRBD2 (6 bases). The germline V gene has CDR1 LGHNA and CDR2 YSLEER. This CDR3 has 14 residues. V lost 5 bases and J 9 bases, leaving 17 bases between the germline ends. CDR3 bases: TGCGCCAGCAGCAACCAAGGGACTCTCGGTGAGCAGTTCTTC. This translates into CASSNQGTLGEQFF.

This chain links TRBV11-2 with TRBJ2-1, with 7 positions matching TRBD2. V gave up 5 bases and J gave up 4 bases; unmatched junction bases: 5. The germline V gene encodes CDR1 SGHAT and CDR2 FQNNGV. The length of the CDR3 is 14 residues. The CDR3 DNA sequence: TGTGCCAGCAGCCTAGGGACTATTTACAATGAGCAGTTCTTC. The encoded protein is CASSLGTIYNEQFF.